This T cell receptor beta chain derives from a study of T cells in Graves' hyperthyroidism and ophthalmopathy. Germline trimming cut 3 bases from V and 3 bases from J; bases unmatched to any gene: 8. The CDR3 has 15 amino acids. CDR1 and CDR2 from the germline V gene are DFQATT and SNEGSKA (reference sequence). The source material, RNA transcripts, was used to amplify TCR beta CDR3 regions. An initial round of RT-PCR targeting the TCR CDR3 relied on the HTBI primer set. TCRdb re-derived calls from the multiplex PCR reads in MiXCR, one entry per CDR3 protein. The repertoire holds around 300,000 distinct CDR3 sequences, with 25% to 30% as singletons. This clonotype was picked up many times.

The clonotype was recovered from a man aged 35-49 years with Graves' hyperthyroidism that later progressed to Graves' ophthalmopathy. Sequenced material: blood. The V call is TRBV20-1, the J call TRBJ1-1; 9 nucleotides match TRBD1. DNA of the CDR3: TGCAGTGCTAGGCGGGACAGGGTATTTTACACTGAAGCTTTCTTT. Translated: CSARRDRVFYTEAFF.